This is a list of T cell receptor beta chains from one sample in a study of immune evolution from preneoplasia to lung adenocarcinoma. Data came from immunoSEQ multiplex PCR; TCRdb stores just in-frame clones and leaves some out. The data show roughly 7,800 clones, around 83% seen once. What was sequenced was FFPE minimally invasive lung adenocarcinoma tissue. The receptors come from a person aged 70 to 80 with lung adenocarcinoma. Both conserved end residues are part of each CDR3. D genes are given only for firm matches. The listing skips clone size in some rows; elsewhere it reads once, few, many or a size class.

TRBJ2-7	.	TRBV28	TRBD1	CASRARNRGYEQYF	TGTGCCAGCAGGGCTCGCAACAGGGGCTACGAGCAGTACTTC
TRBJ2-3	.	TRBV7-2	.	CASSPHTRQYF	TGTGCCAGCAGCCCACACACACGCCAGTATTTT
TRBJ2-3	.	TRBV14	.	CASSQDRGGGAIDTQYF	TGTGCCAGCAGCCAAGATCGGGGCGGTGGAGCAATTGATACGCAGTATTTT
TRBJ2-2	.	TRBV7-7	.	CASSFDLDGELFF	TGTGCTAGCAGCTTCGATCTCGACGGGGAGCTGTTTTTT
TRBJ1-1	.	TRBV19	.	CASSIDLENTEAFF	TGTGCCAGTAGTATAGATCTGGAGAACACTGAAGCTTTCTTT
TRBJ1-5	.	TRBV5-1	.	CASRSDSYSNQPQHF	TGCGCCAGCAGGTCGGACAGCTATAGCAATCAGCCCCAGCATTTT
TRBJ1-5	.	TRBV7-2	TRBD1	CASSYTGVNQPQHF	TGTGCCAGCAGCTATACAGGGGTGAATCAGCCCCAGCATTTT
TRBJ1-5	.	TRBV6-1	.	CASYDGNQPQHF	TGTGCCAGCTACGATGGCAATCAGCCCCAGCATTTT
TRBJ1-3	few	TRBV7-8	.	CASTPGDSGNTIYF	TGTGCCAGCACCCCTGGGGATTCTGGAAACACCATATATTTT
TRBJ2-2	.	TRBV6-5	.	CASSYSRAVNTGELFF	TGTGCCAGCAGTTACTCGAGGGCAGTGAACACCGGGGAGCTGTTTTTT
TRBJ2-7	.	TRBV28	TRBD2	CASSFESAAGEGYEQYF	TGTGCCAGCAGTTTCGAAAGTGCAGCGGGAGAGGGGTACGAGCAGTACTTC
TRBJ1-2	.	TRBV7-9	.	CASSTSGPTPGYTF	TGTGCCAGCAGCACCTCCGGGCCCACCCCCGGCTACACCTTC
TRBJ2-7	.	TRBV2	TRBD1	CASSDYGTGALYEQYF	TGTGCCAGCAGTGATTATGGGACAGGGGCACTTTACGAGCAGTACTTC
TRBJ1-1	few	TRBV5-1	TRBD1	CASSRDSNTEAFF	TGCGCCAGCTCCCGGGACAGTAACACTGAAGCTTTCTTT
TRBJ2-7	.	TRBV5-1	.	CASSIVDPAYEQYF	TGCGCCAGCAGCATCGTGGACCCGGCCTACGAGCAGTACTTC
TRBJ2-7	.	TRBV29-1	TRBD1	CSVDETGQSYEQYF	TGCAGCGTTGATGAGACAGGGCAGTCCTACGAGCAGTACTTC
TRBJ1-1	.	TRBV29-1	.	CMSTNLDTEAFF	TGCATGTCGACAAATTTGGACACTGAAGCTTTCTTT
TRBJ1-2	.	TRBV7-2	.	CASSLESVYGYTF	TGTGCCAGCAGCTTAGAGTCAGTTTATGGCTACACCTTC
TRBJ2-3	.	TRBV28	.	CASRISGPSTDTQYF	TGTGCCAGCAGGATCAGCGGGCCGAGCACAGATACGCAGTATTTT
TRBJ1-4	.	TRBV15	.	CATSRRIGNEKLFF	TGTGCCACCAGCAGACGAATCGGCAATGAAAAACTGTTTTTT
TRBJ1-6	.	TRBV6-5	TRBD1	CASRAQGSNSPLHF	TGTGCCAGCAGAGCACAGGGGAGTAATTCACCCCTCCACTTT
TRBJ1-2	.	TRBV28	TRBD1	CASRQITGDYGYTF	TGTGCCAGCAGACAGATCACAGGGGACTATGGCTACACCTTC
TRBJ1-2	.	TRBV30	.	CASLVESGLFSNYGYTF	TGTGCCTCCTTGGTCGAATCAGGGTTATTCTCTAACTATGGCTACACCTTC
TRBJ1-2	once	TRBV15	TRBD1	CATSKDHRGLGYGYTF	TGTGCCACCAGCAAAGACCACAGGGGGCTGGGCTATGGCTACACCTTC
TRBJ1-1	.	TRBV5-1	.	CASRDVLGGVTEAFF	TGCGCCAGCAGAGATGTTCTTGGGGGTGTCACTGAAGCTTTCTTT
TRBJ2-5	.	TRBV30	.	CAWSQVYREETQYF	TGTGCCTGGAGTCAGGTATACAGGGAAGAGACCCAGTACTTC
TRBJ1-2	.	TRBV30	.	CAWSRARDYGYTF	TGTGCCTGGAGCAGGGCCAGAGACTATGGCTACACCTTC
TRBJ1-4	.	TRBV6-1	TRBD1	CASIHDRVGEKLFF	TGTGCCAGCATTCATGACAGGGTTGGAGAAAAACTGTTTTTT
TRBJ2-1	.	TRBV5-4	.	CASSFLAYEQFF	TGTGCCAGCAGCTTTCTAGCTTATGAGCAGTTCTTC
TRBJ2-4	few	TRBV9	TRBD1	CASSVWDSSIQYF	TGTGCCAGCAGCGTGTGGGACAGTTCTATTCAGTACTTC
TRBJ2-5	.	TRBV7-2	.	CASSLDQETQYF	TGTGCCAGCAGCTTAGACCAAGAGACCCAGTACTTC
TRBJ1-1	.	TRBV27	.	CASSLKGTEAFF	TGTGCCAGCAGTTTAAAGGGGACTGAAGCTTTCTTT
TRBJ2-7	.	TRBV11-1	TRBD1	CASTPQPGQGAYEQYF	TGTGCCAGCACCCCACAACCGGGACAGGGGGCCTACGAGCAGTACTTC
TRBJ2-7	.	TRBV6-6	TRBD2	CASSKGTSGGYEQYF	TGTGCCAGCAGCAAAGGGACTAGCGGGGGTTACGAGCAGTACTTC
TRBJ1-1	once	TRBV7-2	.	CASSLKNFQAFF	TGTGCCAGCAGCTTGAAGAATTTTCAAGCTTTCTTT
TRBJ2-1	.	TRBV30	TRBD2	CAWSVGLGRSYNEQFF	TGTGCCTGGAGTGTCGGCCTCGGGAGGTCCTACAATGAGCAGTTCTTC
TRBJ2-5	.	TRBV20-1	.	CSATHQETQYF	TGCAGTGCTACACACCAAGAGACCCAGTACTTC
TRBJ2-3	few	TRBV5-6	.	CASSSLHTDTQYF	TGTGCCAGCAGCTCCCTCCACACAGATACGCAGTATTTT
TRBJ1-1	.	TRBV25-1	TRBD1	CASSEVGTGIWSAFF	TGTGCCAGCAGTGAAGTGGGGACAGGGATCTGGTCAGCTTTCTTT
TRBJ1-5	.	TRBV6-6	.	CASTLRKNSNQPQHF	TGTGCCAGCACCTTACGGAAGAACAGCAATCAGCCCCAGCATTTT
TRBJ2-5	once	TRBV7-2	TRBD2	CASSPRLAGVGETQYF	TGTGCCAGCAGCCCCCGACTAGCGGGAGTGGGGGAGACCCAGTACTTC
TRBJ2-3	once	TRBV7-2	TRBD1	CASSQEDRGGIDTQYF	TGTGCCAGCAGCCAAGAGGACAGGGGTGGGATAGATACGCAGTATTTT
TRBJ1-1	.	TRBV27	TRBD1	CASSLTGKVNTEAFF	TGTGCCAGCAGTTTGACAGGGAAGGTGAACACTGAAGCTTTCTTT
TRBJ2-7	.	TRBV4-2	TRBD1	CASSQDQNRGLYEQYF	TGTGCCAGCAGCCAAGATCAAAACAGGGGGCTGTACGAGCAGTACTTC
TRBJ1-2	.	TRBV19	.	CASQDRRYGYTF	TGTGCCAGTCAGGACAGAAGGTATGGCTACACCTTC
TRBJ2-3	once	TRBV10-3	.	CAISDGGVSTDTQYF	TGTGCCATCAGTGACGGAGGGGTTAGCACAGATACGCAGTATTTT
TRBJ1-1	.	TRBV18	TRBD1	CASSPRNLDRANTEAFF	TGTGCCAGCTCACCCCGAAATTTAGACAGGGCGAACACTGAAGCTTTCTTT
TRBJ1-2	.	TRBV27	.	CASSPTRGRDGYTF	TGTGCCAGCAGCCCCACTAGAGGGAGGGATGGCTACACCTTC
TRBJ1-4	.	TRBV4-2	.	CASSQDFRGGEKLFF	TGTGCCAGCAGCCAAGATTTCCGGGGAGGTGAAAAACTGTTTTTT
TRBJ2-3	.	TRBV7-2	TRBD2	CASSLGQRGSDTQYF	TGTGCCAGCAGCTTAGGCCAGCGGGGGTCAGATACGCAGTATTTT
TRBJ1-3	.	TRBV7-9	TRBD1	CASSPTGGSGNTIYF	TGTGCCAGCAGCCCTACAGGGGGCTCTGGAAACACCATATATTTT
TRBJ1-4	.	TRBV6-1	.	CASSGRGTNEKLFF	TGTGCCAGCAGTGGCAGGGGAACTAATGAAAAACTGTTTTTT
TRBJ1-2	once	TRBV4-1	.	CASKMDRGVNYGYTF	TGCGCCAGCAAGATGGACCGGGGGGTTAACTATGGCTACACCTTC